This TCR beta chain was documented in a study of chemoradiotherapy in HPV16-positive cancers. Regarding the study as a whole: For HPV16-positive patients, expanding HPV-responsive T cells associated with longer recurrence-free survival.

Here immunoSEQ multiplex PCR was the method, and the copy in TCRdb shows in-frame clones only, minus some. The sample includes about 1,400 clones, roughly 80% of them seen just once. CDR3 length: 15 residues. Per the germline V gene, CDR1 is WNHNN and CDR2 is SYGVQD (reference sequence). With 4 bases clipped from V and 5 bases from J, the junction kept 9 bases outside the gene matches. Details on this clone: Its antigen is still unknown.

Repertoires were sampled repeatedly during chemoradiotherapy. The rearrangement links TRBV10-1 to TRBJ2-7; 9 bases fit TRBD1. Here the sequenced sample was tumor tissue, taken from a patient who underwent chemoradiotherapy. The sequence derives from a human donor with HPV-associated anogenital cancer. The CDR3 loop is CASSGSGTGRNEQYF. For the CDR3, the DNA is TGCGCCAGCAGTGGATCCGGGACAGGGAGGAACGAGCAGTACTTC.